This T cell receptor (beta chain) was found in a study of human T cells and chemical hapten exposure. Regarding the study as a whole: The formation of large CDR3 similarity clusters by expanded TCRs significantly exceeded that of controls.

The time point here: patch test 2, 6 weeks after DPC sensitization. Specified treatment: therapeutic diphenylcyclopropenone sensitization with weekly scalp DPC. One entry per CDR3 protein, called by TCRdb with MiXCR from the RACE reads. The sample holds 27,000 or so distinct CDR3 sequences, roughly a tenth seen once. CDR3 length: 15 residues. CDR1 is LGHDT, CDR2 YNNKEL, per germline (reference sequence). Trimming removed 0 bases at V and 7 bases at J, with 13 bases between. A few counts support this clonotype. Its antigen is unknown. The sequence derives from a man aged 30 to 45 with alopecia areata. Some clones in this sample may be carry-over from other donors' samples. The starting material was whole blood, obtained in connection with sensitization to the hapten diphenylcyclopropenone (DPC). The chain links TRBV3-1 to TRBJ2-1; no definite D call. CDR3 sequence (DNA): TGTGCCAGCAGCCAAGATTCCAACGCTGGGAATGAGCAGTTCTTC. The encoded protein is CASSQDSNAGNEQFF.